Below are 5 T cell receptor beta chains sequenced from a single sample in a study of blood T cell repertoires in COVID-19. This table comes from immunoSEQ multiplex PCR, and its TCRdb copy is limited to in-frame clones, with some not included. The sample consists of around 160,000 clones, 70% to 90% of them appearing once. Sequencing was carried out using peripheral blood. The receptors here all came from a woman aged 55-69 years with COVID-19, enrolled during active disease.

CDR3 bases: TGCGCCAGCAGCCAGAGCCCGACTAGCGGGGCCGCAGATACGCAGTATTTT. Translating gives CASSQSPTSGAADTQYF. The V call is TRBV4-3, the J call TRBJ2-3; 11 bases align to TRBD2. The CDR3 is 17 amino acids. Per germline, CDR1 LGHNA and CDR2 YSLEER. Trimming at V came to 3 bases and at J to 4 bases, leaving 9 bases not matched to a gene.

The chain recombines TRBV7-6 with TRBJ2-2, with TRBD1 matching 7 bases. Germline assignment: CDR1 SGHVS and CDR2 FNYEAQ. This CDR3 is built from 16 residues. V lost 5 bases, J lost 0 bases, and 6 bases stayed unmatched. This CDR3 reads CASSSWTGTNTGELFF. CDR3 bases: TGTGCCAGCAGCAGCTGGACAGGAACGAACACCGGGGAGCTGTTTTTT.

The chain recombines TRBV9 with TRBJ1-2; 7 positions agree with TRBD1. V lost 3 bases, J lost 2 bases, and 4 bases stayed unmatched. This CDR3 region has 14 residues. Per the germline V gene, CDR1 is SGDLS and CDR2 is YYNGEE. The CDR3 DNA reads TGTGCCAGCAGCGAAAGACAGGGAAACTATGGCTACACCTTC. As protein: CASSERQGNYGYTF.

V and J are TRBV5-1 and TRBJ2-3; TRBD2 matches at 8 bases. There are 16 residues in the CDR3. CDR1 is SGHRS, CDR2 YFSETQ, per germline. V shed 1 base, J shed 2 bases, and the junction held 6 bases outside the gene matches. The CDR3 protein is CASSLSGGGNTDTQYF. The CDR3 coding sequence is TGCGCCAGCAGCTTGTCCGGGGGGGGCAACACAGATACGCAGTATTTT.

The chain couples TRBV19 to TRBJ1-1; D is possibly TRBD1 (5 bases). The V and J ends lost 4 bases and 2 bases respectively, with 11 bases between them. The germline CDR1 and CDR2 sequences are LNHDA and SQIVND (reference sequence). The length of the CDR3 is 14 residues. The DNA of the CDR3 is TGTGCCAGTAGTAGGACACGTACTAACACTGAAGCTTTCTTT. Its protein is CASSRTRTNTEAFF.